These 3 T cell receptor beta chains share one sample of origin, sequenced in a study of CD8+CD57+ T cells in acquired aplastic anemia. The TCR beta profiling, which covered VDJ combination and CDR3 sequence, was carried out using genomic DNA as the template. TCRdb analysed the reads with MiXCR anew, one entry per CDR3 protein. Seen here are about 170,000 distinct CDR3 sequences, roughly 48% observed once, and the top ten hold over 0.95%. Before being chosen for sequencing, patients had shown CD8+CD57+ cell expansion by flow cytometry. The sequenced sample consisted of sorted CD4+, CD8+, or CD8+CD57+ T cells (not recorded which) from PBMCs. Receptors were obtained from a human donor with aplastic anemia.

This chain uses TRBV25-1 with TRBJ1-6; D ambiguous. Trimming took 3 bases from V and 6 from J, leaving 15 bases between them. Germline V lookup: CDR1 MGHDK, CDR2 SYGVNS. The CDR3 is 16 amino acids. CDR3 sequence reads: CASSDPAGGFNSPLHF. In DNA, the CDR3 is TGTGCCAGCAGTGACCCCGCCGGAGGGTTTAATTCACCCCTCCACTTT.

This clonotype has only a few counts. Possible read error: a much larger clone is one base away. The chain carries TRBV19 and TRBJ2-3, with D perhaps TRBD1 or TRBD2 (6 bases each). The germline V gene encodes CDR1 LNHDA and CDR2 SQIVND (reference sequence). The CDR3 contains 14 residues. V lost 4 bases and J lost 8, with 16 bases in between. CDR3 sequence: CASSRGFEGGTQYF. The CDR3 DNA reads as TGTGCCAGTAGTAGGGGCTTTGAGGGGGGTACGCAGTATTTT.

This chain connects TRBV27 to TRBJ2-7; 7 bases align to TRBD1. The CDR3 is made up of 16 amino acids. With 5 bases clipped from V and 0 bases from J, the junction kept 10 bases outside the gene matches. Looked up from germline, CDR1 is MNHEY and CDR2 is SMNVEV (reference sequence). The CDR3 DNA reads TGTGCCAGCAGTCCCGGGCAGGGGGTCCTCTCCTACGAGCAGTACTTC. Encoded protein: CASSPGQGVLSYEQYF.